Listed here is a single TCR beta chain. Its antigen remains unidentified. The time point is: sample taken at primary tumor resection. There were approximately 69 donors, all of them untreated patients with early-stage non-small cell lung cancer. The data stem from a study of spatial heterogeneity in lung cancer. Study outcomes and limitations: Tumor mutation count correlated with how many alpha and beta TCRs expanded intratumorally.

Germline V gives CDR1 DFQATT, CDR2 SNEGSKA (reference sequence). V lost 2 bases to trimming and J lost 5 bases, with 16 bases between them. The CDR3 consists of 14 residues. MiXCR, run by TCRdb on the 5' RACE reads, gives a single entry per CDR3 protein. The table includes approximately 94,000 distinct CDR3 sequences, 3.5% to 5% detected once. The TCR comes from a male donor with early-stage non-small cell lung cancer. The J gene is TRBJ2-7, the V gene TRBV20-1, with D possibly matching TRBD2 (5 bases). Specimen: lung tumor tissue, collected at surgery. The CDR3 bases are TGCAGTGCTAGAAGTCCTAGCAAGAGCGACGAGCAGTACTTC. Protein: CSARSPSKSDEQYF.